The clone carrying this TCR beta chain came up many times. CDR1 and CDR2 from the germline V gene are SGHRS and YFSETQ. This CDR3 is built from 14 residues. V was pared by 0 bases and J by 5 bases, with 10 bases between. These data originate in a study of T cells in Graves' hyperthyroidism and ophthalmopathy. Amplification of TCR beta CDR3 regions was performed using RNA transcripts as template. An initial round of RT-PCR targeting the TCR CDR3 relied on the HTBI primer set. One entry per CDR3 protein results from TCRdb running MiXCR on the multiplex PCR reads. This table has around 600,000 distinct CDR3 sequences, roughly 15% appearing once.

The rearrangement links TRBV5-1 to TRBJ2-3; D not resolved. The receptor's source is a woman between 50 and 59 years old with Graves' ophthalmopathy. The sample was blood. Here the CDR3 DNA reads TGCGCCAGCAGCTTGGCATTCTCCAGAGATACGCAGTATTTT. This translates into CASSLAFSRDTQYF. Full variable domain (outside the CDR3, taken from reference TRBV5-1 and TRBJ2-3): KAGVTQTPRYLIKTRGQQVTLSCSPISGHRSVSWYQQTPGQGLQFLFEYFSETQRNKGNFPGRFSGRQFSNSRSEMNVSTLELGDSALYLCASSLAFSRDTQYFGPGTRLTVL.